The rows below give T cell receptor beta chains drawn from one sample of a study of blood T cell repertoires in COVID-19. Repertoires were generated with immunoSEQ multiplex PCR, while TCRdb's copy carries only in-frame clones and drops some. The sample shows 120,000 to 150,000 clones, around three quarters of them seen only once. Sequenced sample: peripheral blood. All receptors come from an elderly man with acute or convalescent COVID-19. Both conserved end residues are part of each CDR3. The D gene is left open where the match is weak. Clone size is given for some rows only: seen once, a few or many times, or a class if the clone is expanded.

d_gene	v_gene	abundance	j_gene	CDR3aa	CDR3nt
TRBD1	TRBV11-2	-	TRBJ2-7	CASSPRGRPYEQYF	TGTGCCAGCAGCCCCAGGGGGCGTCCCTACGAGCAGTACTTC
TRBD1	TRBV7-9	-	TRBJ1-5	CASSSTDRANQPQHF	TGTGCCAGCAGCTCTACAGACAGGGCGAATCAGCCCCAGCATTTT
-	TRBV28	few	TRBJ1-4	CASRDDREKLFF	TGTGCCAGCAGGGACGACAGAGAAAAACTGTTTTTT
TRBD2	TRBV5-1	-	TRBJ2-5	CASSPGTSGGGETQYF	TGCGCCAGCAGCCCTGGGACTAGCGGGGGTGGAGAGACCCAGTACTTC
TRBD1	TRBV18	few	TRBJ2-1	CASSPEGGIEFF	TGTGCCAGCTCACCAGAAGGGGGCATTGAGTTCTTC
-	TRBV7-3	-	TRBJ2-3	CASSFSLSTDTQYF	TGTGCCAGCAGCTTTTCCCTTAGCACAGATACGCAGTATTTT
-	TRBV7-2	-	TRBJ1-1	CASSSRHKNTEAFF	TGTGCCAGCAGCTCCCGACACAAGAACACTGAAGCTTTCTTT
-	TRBV11-2	-	TRBJ2-5	CASSLVRGQETQYF	TGTGCCAGCAGCTTAGTGCGGGGCCAGGAGACCCAGTACTTC
-	TRBV6-2/TRBV6-3	-	TRBJ1-5	CASSDPLGVQPQHF	TGTGCCAGCAGCGACCCATTAGGGGTACAGCCCCAGCATTTT
-	TRBV7-2	-	TRBJ1-5	CASSSPNQPQHF	TGTGCCAGCAGCTCCCCTAATCAGCCCCAGCATTTT
-	TRBV6-5	-	TRBJ2-7	CASRYSGQTYEQYF	TGTGCCAGCAGGTATTCGGGACAAACCTACGAGCAGTACTTC
TRBD1	TRBV5-1	once	TRBJ1-6	CASSLADRGLGNSPLHF	TGCGCCAGCAGCTTGGCAGACAGGGGGTTGGGAAATTCACCCCTCCACTTT
-	TRBV2	few	TRBJ1-5	CASKPQGRDQPQHF	TGTGCCAGCAAGCCTCAGGGCAGGGATCAGCCCCAGCATTTT
-	TRBV28	-	TRBJ2-7	CASSLMPDGGRSYEQYF	TGTGCCAGCAGTTTAATGCCTGACGGGGGGCGATCCTACGAGCAGTACTTC
TRBD2	TRBV28	-	TRBJ2-3	CASTRRGANTQYF	TGTGCCAGCACAAGGCGGGGGGCGAATACGCAGTATTTT
-	TRBV12-3/TRBV12-4	-	TRBJ1-1	CASSQGLRTEAFF	TGTGCCAGCAGTCAGGGGTTGAGGACTGAAGCTTTCTTT
TRBD1	TRBV7-9	many	TRBJ2-1	CASSLSSWTGFYNEQFF	TGTGCCAGCAGCTTATCTTCCTGGACAGGGTTCTACAATGAGCAGTTCTTC
TRBD1	TRBV7-2	few	TRBJ1-5	CASSTWDRGGQPQHF	TGTGCCAGCAGCACTTGGGACAGGGGAGGTCAGCCCCAGCATTTT
TRBD2	TRBV5-4	-	TRBJ2-7	CASSLGASGDYEQYF	TGTGCCAGCAGCTTGGGAGCTAGCGGCGACTACGAGCAGTACTTC
TRBD1	TRBV7-9	few	TRBJ1-2	CASSPDWDRGYTF	TGTGCCAGCAGCCCTGACTGGGACAGAGGCTACACCTTC
-	TRBV30	few	TRBJ1-1	CAWSRDNRPEAFF	TGTGCCTGGAGCCGGGACAACCGGCCTGAAGCTTTCTTT
-	TRBV24-1	-	TRBJ2-7	CATSDPGNEQYF	TGTGCCACCAGTGACCCAGGCAACGAGCAGTACTTC
-	TRBV5-5	once	TRBJ2-2	CASSRDLRGELFF	TGTGCCAGCAGCCGGGACTTACGGGGGGAGCTGTTTTTT